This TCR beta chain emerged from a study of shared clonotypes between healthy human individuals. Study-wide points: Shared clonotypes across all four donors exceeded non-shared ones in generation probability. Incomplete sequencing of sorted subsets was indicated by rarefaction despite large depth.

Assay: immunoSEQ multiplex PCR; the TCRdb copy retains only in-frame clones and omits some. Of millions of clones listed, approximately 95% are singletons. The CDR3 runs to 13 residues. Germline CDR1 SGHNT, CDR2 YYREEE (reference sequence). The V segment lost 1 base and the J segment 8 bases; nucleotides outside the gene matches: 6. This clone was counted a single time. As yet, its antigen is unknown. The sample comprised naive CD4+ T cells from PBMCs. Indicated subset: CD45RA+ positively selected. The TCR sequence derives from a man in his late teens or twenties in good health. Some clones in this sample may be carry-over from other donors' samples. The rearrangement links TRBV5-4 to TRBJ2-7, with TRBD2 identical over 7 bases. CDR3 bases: TGTGCCAGCAGCTTGTCGCGGGAGAACAAGCAGTACTTC. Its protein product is CASSLSRENKQYF.